There are a few counts of the clone carrying this T cell receptor (beta chain). Using RNA transcripts as the source, TCR beta CDR3 regions were amplified. Using the HTBI primer set, a first-round RT-PCR was run on the TCR CDR3. TCRdb redid the calling of the multiplex PCR reads with MiXCR, one entry per CDR3 protein. The data show around 700,000 distinct CDR3 sequences, roughly a third seen once. This specimen belongs to a study of T cells in Graves' hyperthyroidism and ophthalmopathy. Germline V gene sequence: CDR1 MNHEY, CDR2 SVGAGI. This CDR3 has 15 amino acids. Trimming took off 2 bases at V and 6 bases at J, with 16 bases between the two ends.

The clonotype originates from a middle-aged woman with Graves' hyperthyroidism. The rearrangement uses TRBV6-5 and TRBJ1-1; D ambiguous. Sequencing was done on a sample of blood. The CDR3 spells CASSYRRGVVAEAFF. The CDR3 region has the DNA TGTGCCAGCAGTTACCGTCGGGGTGTCGTCGCTGAAGCTTTCTTT.